The clone carrying this TCR beta chain appeared a single time. Its antigen is still unknown. At one end the junction does not follow the germline gene, possibly because of a read error. This entry is derived from a study of cytomegalovirus exposure and HLA in healthy donors. Study details: Unique TCR beta sequences numbering 95 million to 130 million came from 150 million to 200 million T cells in an earlier analysis.

Per germline, CDR1 SEHNR and CDR2 FQNEAQ (reference sequence). The CDR3 length is 14 residues. Primers for the PCR totalled 60 Vbeta and 13 Jbeta. How the authors handled the data: Unique TCR beta chains numbered around 80 million in a later analysis, with about 11 million shared. Clones were sequenced by immunoSEQ multiplex PCR, and TCRdb holds only the in-frame ones, with some missing. Clone size and V and J calls were adopted from that table, with D and trimming inferred from the DNA. The sample shows some 150,000 clones, less than 80% of them seen only once. Study-level findings and limits: As a later analysis revealed, the rate of TCR association differed by HLA locus, with DRB1 most and HLA-C fewest. Certain indistinguishable V segments, among them TRBV6-2 and TRBV6-3, were excluded.

The sequencing input was PBMCs. The rearrangement joins TRBV7-9 to TRBJ1-6, with 8 nucleotides matching TRBD1. The source is a female donor in good health and CMV-seronegative. The CDR3 protein is CSSSSSLQGGPLHF. CDR3 DNA: TGTTCCAGCAGCTCGAGCCTACAGGGGGGCCCCCTCCACTTT. Full variable domain (rest looked up from reference TRBV7-9 and TRBJ1-6): DTGVSQNPRHKITKRGQNVTFRCDPISEHNRLYWYRQTLGQGPEFLTYFQNEAQLEKSRLLSDRFSAERPKGSFSTLEIQRTEQGDSAMYLCSSSSSLQGGPLHFGNGTRLTVT.